This T cell receptor beta chain was identified in a study of cytotoxic CD8 clonotypes in ibrutinib-treated CLL. The table came from immunoSEQ multiplex PCR; TCRdb's copy has only in-frame clones and leaves some out. Among about 300,000 clones listed, 65% to 85% were seen once. About 2.2 micrograms of genomic DNA (from cryopreserved PBMCs) were used for TCR beta libraries. V was shortened by 4 bases and J by 2 bases, with 12 bases between the two germline ends. Germline V CDR1 and CDR2: MNHNS, SASEGT. This CDR3 is 14 amino acids long. V usage is TRBV6-1 and J usage is TRBJ2-7; D possibly matches TRBD1 or TRBD2 (5 bases each). The TCR comes from a human donor with chronic lymphocytic leukemia. The sequences come from PBMCs, collected at disease progression, from a patient treated with ibrutinib. CDR3 coding DNA: TGTGCCAGCAGTGCGGGACGGCAACCCTACGAGCAGTACTTC. Translated, it gives CASSAGRQPYEQYF.